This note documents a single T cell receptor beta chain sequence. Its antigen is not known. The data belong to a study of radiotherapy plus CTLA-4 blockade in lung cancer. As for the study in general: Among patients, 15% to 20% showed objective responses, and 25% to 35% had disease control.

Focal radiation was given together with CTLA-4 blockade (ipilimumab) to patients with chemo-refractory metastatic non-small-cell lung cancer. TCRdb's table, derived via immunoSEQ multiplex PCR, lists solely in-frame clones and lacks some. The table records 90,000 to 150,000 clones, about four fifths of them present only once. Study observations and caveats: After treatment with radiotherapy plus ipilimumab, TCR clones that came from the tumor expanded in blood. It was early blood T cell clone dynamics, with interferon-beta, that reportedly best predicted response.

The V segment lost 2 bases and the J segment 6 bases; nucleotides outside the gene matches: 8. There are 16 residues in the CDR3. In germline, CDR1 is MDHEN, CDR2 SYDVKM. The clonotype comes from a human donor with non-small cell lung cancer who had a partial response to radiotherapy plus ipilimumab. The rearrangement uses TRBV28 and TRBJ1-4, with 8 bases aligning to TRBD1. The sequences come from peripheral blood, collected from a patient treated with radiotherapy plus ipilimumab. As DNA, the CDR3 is TGTGCCAGCAGTTTAATCGGACAGGGCCCTGATGAAAAACTGTTTTTT. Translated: CASSLIGQGPDEKLFF.